This TCR beta chain was found in a study of response to subunit inactivated influenza vaccine. Study conclusions and caveats: A suggestion made by the authors is that each seasonal influenza vaccination recruits few new T cells.

TCRdb analysed the RT-PCR reads with MiXCR anew, one entry per CDR3 protein. The sample has hundreds of thousands of distinct CDR3 sequences, about 11% seen once. This clonotype has a handful of counts. The antigen remains unidentified. The CDR3 loop spans 13 amino acids. Trimming removed 3 bases from V and 5 bases from J, with 11 bases in between. The chain recombines TRBV12-3 or TRBV12-4 with TRBJ2-7; TRBD1 is a possible D gene (5 bases). The TCR originated in a man in his forties or fifties who received an inactivated influenza vaccine. This specimen was PBMCs from blood, taken on the day of vaccination. The CDR3 DNA is TGTGCCAGCAGTTTGGCAGGGTTTAACGAGCAGTACTTC. Its protein product is CASSLAGFNEQYF.